The 16 T cell receptor beta chains given below trace back to one sample, sequenced in a study of response to subunit inactivated influenza vaccine. TCRdb called the RT-PCR reads again in MiXCR, with one record for every CDR3 protein. The data contain hundreds of thousands of distinct CDR3 sequences, 16% of them seen just once; the ten biggest clones take up around 3%. Specimen: CD4+ T cells sorted from PBMCs, collected approximately 25 months after vaccination. All receptors derive from a man between 50 and 69 years old who received an inactivated influenza vaccine.

This sequence joins TRBV15 and TRBJ2-3; TRBD2 agrees at 7 bases. Germline V gives CDR1 LNHNV, CDR2 YYDKDF (reference sequence). The CDR3 has 15 residues. V lost 3 bases, J lost 2 bases, and 5 bases stayed unmatched. CDR3 residues: CATSRPGLITDTQYF. The CDR3 DNA sequence: TGTGCCACCAGCAGGCCGGGACTAATCACAGATACGCAGTATTTT. Based on the CDR3 plus reference TRBV15 and TRBJ2-3, the full variable domain is DAMVIQNPRYQVTQFGKPVTLSCSQTLNHNVMYWYQQKSSQAPKLLFHYYDKDFNNEADTPDNFQSRRPNTSFCFLDIRSPGLGDTAMYLCATSRPGLITDTQYFGPGTRLTVL.

J is TRBJ2-3 and V is TRBV21-1; TRBD2 reflects the table's D call only, with no check against the DNA. TRBV21-1 represents a pseudogene. This CDR3 is 17 amino acids long. For the CDR3, the DNA is TGTGCCAGCAGGGGAACAGACGGGACTAGCAGCCCAGATACGCAGTATTTT. Translated: CASRGTDGTSSPDTQYF.

The rearrangement uses TRBV5-1 and TRBJ2-7; 9 nucleotides match TRBD1. Germline CDR1 is SGHRS and CDR2 is YFSETQ. CDR3 size: 17 residues. V was pared by 4 bases and J by 2 bases, with 13 bases of the junction left unmatched. The CDR3 DNA reads TGCGCCAGCAGCCCTTGGCCCGGGACAGGGAACGCCTACGAGCAGTACTTC. Translated, it gives CASSPWPGTGNAYEQYF.

The J gene is TRBJ2-3, the V gene TRBV2; 7 bases fit TRBD2. This CDR3 is 15 amino acids long. Germline CDR1 reads SNHLY; CDR2 reads FYNNEI. The junction had 6 bases not matched to a gene; V was cut back by 6 bases and J by 0 bases. The CDR3 DNA follows: TGTGCCAGCAGCAACCTAGCGGATAGCACAGATACGCAGTATTTT. It is translated as CASSNLADSTDTQYF.

This clonotype was counted only a few times. This chain connects TRBV7-6 to TRBJ2-3; 11 bases are a match to TRBD1. J was trimmed by 6 bases and V by 1 base; bases with no gene match: 3. Germline V gene sequence: CDR1 SGHVS, CDR2 FNYEAQ. The CDR3 is 15 residues long. CDR3 bases: TGTGCCAGCAGCTTAGGGGACAGGGGGTACGATACGCAGTATTTT. Its translation is CASSLGDRGYDTQYF.

This clonotype came up a few times. V is TRBV4-2 and J is TRBJ2-7; tentatively, D is TRBD1 or TRBD2 (5 bases each). The CDR3 length is 14 residues. The germline V gene encodes CDR1 LGHNA and CDR2 YNFKEQ. Trimming removed 0 bases from V and 3 bases from J, with 9 bases in between. The CDR3 sequence is CASSQESGRYEQYF. The CDR3 coding sequence is TGTGCCAGCAGCCAAGAGTCGGGGCGCTACGAGCAGTACTTC.

V and J are TRBV29-1 and TRBJ2-3; D not certain. In germline, CDR1 is SQVTM, CDR2 ANQGSEA. The V end lost 6 bases, the J end lost 4 bases, and 11 bases lay between the germline ends. CDR3 length equals 12 residues. The CDR3 coding sequence is TGCAGCGTCAGCCTCGACTCAGATACGCAGTATTTT. It translates to CSVSLDSDTQYF.

This clonotype has only a few counts. CDR3 sequence reads: CASSQAVGVNTGELFF. The CDR3 region has the DNA TGTGCCAGCAGCCAAGCGGTGGGGGTGAACACCGGGGAGCTGTTTTTT. V gene TRBV3-1 combines with J gene TRBJ2-2; D could derive from TRBD1 or TRBD2 (5 bases each). Germline lookup yields CDR1 LGHDT and CDR2 YNNKEL (reference sequence). The CDR3 is 16 amino acids. Trimming removed 1 base at V and 1 base at J, with 10 bases between. Drawing the rest from reference TRBV3-1 and TRBJ2-2, the complete variable domain is DTAVSQTPKYLVTQMGNDKSIKCEQNLGHDTMYWYKQDSKKFLKIMFSYNNKELIINETVPNRFSPKSPDKAHLNLHINSLELGDSAVYFCASSQAVGVNTGELFFGEGSRLTVL.

This chain links TRBV5-1 with TRBJ2-1, with TRBD2 matching over 10 bases. The CDR3 has 14 amino acids. CDR1 and CDR2 (germline): SGHRS, YFSETQ. The J segment lost 6 bases and the V segment lost 0 bases, leaving 0 bases of the junction unmatched. The CDR3 is CASSLERGGNEQFF. The CDR3 coding sequence is TGCGCCAGCAGCTTGGAGCGGGGGGGCAATGAGCAGTTCTTC.

A few counts support this clonotype. The chain has TRBV7-9 and TRBJ1-5; a weak D match, TRBD1 (5 bases). V was pared by 4 bases and J by 2 bases, with 6 bases between. The germline V gene encodes CDR1 SEHNR and CDR2 FQNEAQ (reference sequence). The CDR3 covers 13 residues. CDR3 residues: CASSWDGNQPQHF. Written as DNA, the CDR3 is TGTGCCAGCAGCTGGGACGGCAATCAGCCCCAGCATTTT.

This clonotype was seen a few times. This chain joins TRBV9 and TRBJ1-6, with 7 positions matching TRBD1. Germline V gene sequence: CDR1 SGDLS, CDR2 YYNGEE. The CDR3 is 17 residues long. The V segment lost 0 bases and the J segment 0 bases; nucleotides outside the gene matches: 3. Here the CDR3 DNA reads TGTGCCAGCAGCGTAGGGGGACAGAGCTCCTATAATTCACCCCTCCACTTT. This encodes CASSVGGQSSYNSPLHF.

The chain combines TRBV27 with TRBJ2-7, with 9 bases aligning to TRBD2. CDR1 and CDR2 (germline): MNHEY, SMNVEV (reference sequence). The junction had 8 bases not matched to a gene; V was cut back by 5 bases and J by 9 bases. The CDR3 has 13 residues. This CDR3 reads CASSPQERGAQYF. The CDR3 bases are TGTGCCAGCAGTCCCCAGGAGCGGGGGGCGCAGTACTTC.

This clonotype was picked up many times. The chain recombines TRBV4-3 with TRBJ1-3; 9 bases fit TRBD1. With V trimmed by 5 bases and J by 3 bases, 11 bases remained unmatched. This CDR3 has 17 residues. Germline-derived CDR1 and CDR2 are LGHNA and YSLEER. CDR3 protein: CASSSDVGTGSGNTIYF. DNA of the CDR3: TGCGCCAGCAGCTCAGACGTGGGGACAGGGAGTGGAAACACCATATATTTT.

This chain joins TRBV20-1 and TRBJ1-5; a weak D match, TRBD1 (6 bases). This CDR3 has 13 amino acids. V was trimmed by 4 bases and J by 3 bases, leaving 10 bases between them. Germline V lookup: CDR1 DFQATT, CDR2 SNEGSKA (reference sequence). CDR3 protein: CSAIQGFNQPQHF. DNA for the CDR3: TGCAGTGCTATACAGGGTTTCAATCAGCCCCAGCATTTT.

The CDR3 DNA reads TGCAGTGCTAGTGGTGTGGCTCAGGGATTTGTCTACGAGCAGTACTTC. Its translation is CSASGVAQGFVYEQYF. V and J are TRBV20-1 and TRBJ2-7, with D tentatively TRBD1 (5 bases). Germline V lookup: CDR1 DFQATT, CDR2 SNEGSKA (reference sequence). V shed 3 bases and J shed 3 bases, with 21 bases lying between them. The CDR3 length is 16 residues.

There are many counts of this clonotype. The chain couples TRBV19 to TRBJ2-5; D remains ambiguous. From germline, CDR1 is LNHDA and CDR2 SQIVND (reference sequence). The CDR3 consists of 14 residues. Trimming removed 3 bases at V and 3 bases at J, with 11 bases between. The CDR3 spells CASSMGRIKETQYF. The CDR3 nucleotides are TGTGCCAGTAGTATGGGCCGGATAAAAGAGACCCAGTACTTC.